What follows are 17 T cell receptor beta chains derived from one specimen sequenced in a study of Ad26.COV2.S vaccination and SARS-CoV-2 variants. Sequenced by immunoSEQ multiplex PCR; TCRdb stores in-frame clones only, minus some. The data show some 250,000 clones, more than 75% seen once. Regarding treatment: some 20 received Ad26.COV2.S at low or high dose, single or two shots; roughly five received placebo; per-sample allocation not given. Specimens were obtained on day 63 following the first vaccine or placebo injection. Source: peripheral blood, taken in a trial of Ad26.COV2.S vaccine versus placebo. These receptor sequences come from a person between 18 and 65 years old who received the Ad26.COV2.S COVID-19 vaccine or a placebo.

This chain joins TRBV28 and TRBJ2-4; 9 bases align to TRBD2. After removal of 3 bases from V and 1 base from J, the junction contained 7 bases not matched to a gene. Germline V CDR1 and CDR2: MDHEN, SYDVKM. This CDR3 is built from 17 residues. CDR3 amino acids: CASSFPWAGGAKNIQYF. The CDR3 region has the DNA TGTGCCAGCAGTTTCCCCTGGGCGGGAGGGGCCAAAAACATTCAGTACTTC.

V gene TRBV14 combines with J gene TRBJ1-3, with D uncertain. The CDR3 is 21 residues long. With 1 base removed from V and 3 bases from J, the gap between germline ends came to 28 bases. Looked up from germline, CDR1 is SGHDN and CDR2 is FVKESK. The DNA for the CDR3 is TGTGCCAGCAGCCAAGTGGGGTACGGTTACGCCGCTTCCGTTAGTGGAAACACCATATATTTT. As protein: CASSQVGYGYAASVSGNTIYF.

The V call is TRBV7-9, the J call TRBJ2-1; 8 nucleotides align to TRBD1. The CDR3 runs to 15 residues. The germline gives CDR1 SEHNR, CDR2 FQNEAQ (reference sequence). J was trimmed by 4 bases and V by 5 bases; bases with no gene match: 7. CDR3: CASSPQGQGYNEQFF. CDR3 DNA sequence: TGTGCCAGCAGCCCCCAAGGACAGGGTTACAATGAGCAGTTCTTC.

The V call is TRBV1, the J call TRBJ1-5; the DNA was not compared with TRBD1, the D call given in the table. TRBV1 is marked as a pseudogene. CDR3 size: 15 residues. The CDR3 protein is CTSSHQTGLNQPQHF. The CDR3 coding sequence is TGCACCAGCAGCCACCAGACAGGGCTCAATCAGCCCCAGCATTTT.

V is TRBV3-1 (or the pseudogene TRBV3-2) and J is TRBJ1-2, with D unclear. Germline V gene lookup returns CDR1 LGHDT and CDR2 YNNKEL (reference sequence). This CDR3 spans 13 amino acids. The ends were cut back, 3 bases at V and 4 bases at J, with 9 bases in the middle. In nucleotides, the CDR3 is TGTGCCAGCAGCCACGTAGCCGGCTATGGCTACACCTTC. It codes for CASSHVAGYGYTF.

This chain joins TRBV4-2 and TRBJ2-1, with D possibly called TRBD1 or TRBD2 (5 bases each). Trimming removed 0 bases from V and 8 bases from J, with 11 bases in between. Germline V CDR1 and CDR2: LGHNA, YNFKEQ. The length of the CDR3 is 14 residues. The CDR3 protein is CASSQDLRGDEQFF. DNA of the CDR3: TGTGCCAGCAGCCAAGATTTGAGAGGGGATGAGCAGTTCTTC.

J is TRBJ1-1 and V is TRBV5-4; the match to TRBD1 covers 9 bases. CDR3 size: 17 residues. From germline, CDR1 is SGHNT and CDR2 YYREEE (reference sequence). V was pared by 4 bases and J by 1 base, with 11 bases of the junction left unmatched. CDR3 region: CASSPGHRGRGNTEAFF. The CDR3 DNA reads TGTGCCAGCAGCCCAGGTCACAGGGGGCGAGGGAACACTGAAGCTTTCTTT.

This clone came up a few times. The V call is TRBV15, the J call TRBJ1-2; D gene ambiguous. Germline CDR1 is LNHNV and CDR2 is YYDKDF (reference sequence). The CDR3 covers 16 residues. V lost 5 bases to trimming and J lost 3 bases, with 19 bases between them. The CDR3 protein is CATSGPSRVQDYGYTF. The CDR3 DNA sequence: TGTGCCACCAGCGGACCCAGTCGCGTCCAGGACTATGGCTACACCTTC. Together with reference TRBV15 and TRBJ1-2, the CDR3 gives the full variable domain: DAMVIQNPRYQVTQFGKPVTLSCSQTLNHNVMYWYQQKSSQAPKLLFHYYDKDFNNEADTPDNFQSRRPNTSFCFLDIRSPGLGDTAMYLCATSGPSRVQDYGYTFGSGTRLTVV.

The chain has TRBV18 and TRBJ1-2, with D maybe TRBD1 (5 bases). The CDR3 spans 14 residues. Trimming stripped 3 bases from V and 7 bases from J, with 15 bases between. Per the germline V gene, CDR1 is KGHSH and CDR2 is LQKENI. CDR3 sequence: CASSPQEGVGGYTF. In DNA, the CDR3 is TGTGCCAGCTCACCCCAGGAAGGGGTCGGTGGCTACACCTTC.

The rearrangement uses TRBV3-1 (or the pseudogene TRBV3-2) and TRBJ2-1, with D uncertain. Germline V gene lookup returns CDR1 LGHDT and CDR2 YNNKEL (reference sequence). The CDR3 consists of 13 residues. V shed 0 bases and J shed 10 bases, with 10 bases lying between them. The CDR3, as DNA: TGTGCCAGCAGCCAAGATTACGGAGCGGAGCAGTTCTTC. Protein: CASSQDYGAEQFF.

This clone was detected only once. The chain carries TRBV10-3 and TRBJ1-4; tentative D call: TRBD1 (5 bases). CDR1 and CDR2 from the germline V gene are ENHRY and SYGVKD. This CDR3 spans 13 amino acids. V lost 10 bases to trimming and J lost 0 bases, with 9 bases between them. CDR3 region: CATRDATNEKLFF. The CDR3 DNA reads as TGTGCCACCAGGGATGCAACTAATGAAAAACTGTTTTTT.

A single count supports this clone. The chain links TRBV11-3 to TRBJ2-2; 9 bases match TRBD2. There are 17 residues in the CDR3. With 3 bases clipped from V and 3 bases from J, the junction kept 8 bases outside the gene matches. Germline-derived CDR1 and CDR2 are SGHNT and YENEEA. As DNA, the CDR3 is TGTGCCAGCAGCTTGACCCTGGCGGGAGGGTACACCGGGGAGCTGTTTTTT. Amino acid sequence: CASSLTLAGGYTGELFF.

This clone occurred a few times. The rearrangement joins TRBV18 to TRBJ1-1; D is undetermined. Trimming left V 4 bases short and J 1 base short, with 7 bases between. CDR3 length: 13 amino acids. The germline V gene encodes CDR1 KGHSH and CDR2 LQKENI. The chain's CDR3 is CASSRTGNTEAFF. CDR3 sequence (DNA): TGTGCCAGCTCACGGACCGGGAACACTGAAGCTTTCTTT.

The rearrangement joins TRBV9 to TRBJ2-3, with 16 bases that match TRBD2. Trimming cost V 0 bases and J 8 bases; bases outside gene matches: 12. Germline CDR1 SGDLS, CDR2 YYNGEE. The CDR3 is made up of 19 amino acids. The CDR3 region has the DNA TGTGCCAGCAGCGTAGGAGCGGGACTAGCGGGGGGGCGAGAACCTACGCAGTATTTT. Protein product: CASSVGAGLAGGREPTQYF.

V gene TRBV27 combines with J gene TRBJ2-1; unclear D gene. The germline V gene has CDR1 MNHEY and CDR2 SMNVEV (reference sequence). The V gene lost 6 bases and the J gene lost 2 bases, with 8 bases spanning the gap. The CDR3 is made up of 13 amino acids. The CDR3 sequence: CASSNPPYNEQFF. CDR3 sequence (DNA): TGTGCCAGCAGCAACCCCCCCTACAATGAGCAGTTCTTC.

The chain joins TRBV27 to TRBJ1-2; 7 nucleotides align to TRBD1. Losses at the gene ends were 6 bases for V and 3 bases for J; bases not matched to a gene: 13. CDR1 and CDR2 (germline): MNHEY, SMNVEV (reference sequence). This CDR3 has 16 amino acids. CDR3 in DNA: TGTGCCAGCAGCCAGACAGGGCCGTCCGATTACTATGGCTACACCTTC. Residues: CASSQTGPSDYYGYTF.

The chain couples TRBV7-2 to TRBJ2-3; maybe TRBD2 (6 bases). Per germline, CDR1 SGHTA and CDR2 FQGNSA. Trimming took off 5 bases at V and 0 bases at J, with 12 bases between the two ends. This CDR3 spans 15 amino acids. The CDR3 reads CASSPRELSTDTQYF. DNA of the CDR3: TGTGCCAGCAGCCCCCGGGAGCTCAGCACAGATACGCAGTATTTT.